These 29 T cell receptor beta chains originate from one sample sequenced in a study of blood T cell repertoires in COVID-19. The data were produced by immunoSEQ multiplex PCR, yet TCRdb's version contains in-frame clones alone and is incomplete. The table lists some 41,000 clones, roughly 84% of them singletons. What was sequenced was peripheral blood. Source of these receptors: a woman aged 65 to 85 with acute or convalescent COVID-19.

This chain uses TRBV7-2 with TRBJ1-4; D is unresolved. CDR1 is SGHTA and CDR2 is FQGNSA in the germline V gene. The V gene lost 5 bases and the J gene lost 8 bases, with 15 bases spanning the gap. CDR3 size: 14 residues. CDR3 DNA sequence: TGTGCCAGCAGCCCTAATATTAACAGCGAAAAACTGTTTTTT. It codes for CASSPNINSEKLFF.

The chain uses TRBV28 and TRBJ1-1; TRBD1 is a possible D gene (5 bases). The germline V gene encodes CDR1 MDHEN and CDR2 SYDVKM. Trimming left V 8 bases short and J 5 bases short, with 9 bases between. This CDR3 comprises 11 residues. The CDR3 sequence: CASGGVTEAFF. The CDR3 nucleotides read TGTGCCAGCGGGGGGGTAACTGAAGCTTTCTTT. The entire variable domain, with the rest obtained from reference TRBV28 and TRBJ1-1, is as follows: DVKVTQSSRYLVKRTGEKVFLECVQDMDHENMFWYRQDPGLGLRLIYFSYDVKMKEKGDIPEGYSVSREKKERFSLILESASTNQTSMYLCASGGVTEAFFGQGTRLTVV.

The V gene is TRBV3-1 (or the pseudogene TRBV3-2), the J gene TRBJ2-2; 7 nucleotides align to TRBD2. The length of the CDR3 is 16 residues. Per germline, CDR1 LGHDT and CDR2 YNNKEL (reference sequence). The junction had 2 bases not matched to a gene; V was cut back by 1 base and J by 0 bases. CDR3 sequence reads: CASSQVGGANTGELFF. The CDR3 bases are TGTGCCAGCAGCCAAGTGGGGGGGGCGAACACCGGGGAGCTGTTTTTT.

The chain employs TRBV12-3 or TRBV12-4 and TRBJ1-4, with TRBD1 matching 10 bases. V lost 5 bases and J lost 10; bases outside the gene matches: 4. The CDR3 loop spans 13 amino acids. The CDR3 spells CASSRGQGRKLFF. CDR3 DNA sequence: TGTGCCAGCAGTAGGGGACAGGGGAGAAAACTGTTTTTT.

CDR3 in DNA: TGTGCCAGTACTTCCAGGCTCGGTCATGAAAAACTGTTTTTT. Protein product: CASTSRLGHEKLFF. V usage is TRBV19 and J usage is TRBJ1-4; D gene uncertain. V dropped 7 bases and J dropped 6 bases, with 15 bases sitting between them. CDR1 and CDR2 (germline): LNHDA, SQIVND (reference sequence). CDR3 length equals 14 residues.

CDR3 sequence reads: CASSEVLAVNTGELFF. The CDR3 nucleotides read TGTGCCAGCAGTGAAGTACTAGCGGTGAACACCGGGGAGCTGTTTTTT. This sequence joins TRBV6-1 and TRBJ2-2; TRBD2 matches 8 bases. The CDR3 is made up of 16 amino acids. Germline V lookup: CDR1 MNHNS, CDR2 SASEGT. Germline trimming cut 1 base from V and 1 base from J; bases unmatched to any gene: 2.

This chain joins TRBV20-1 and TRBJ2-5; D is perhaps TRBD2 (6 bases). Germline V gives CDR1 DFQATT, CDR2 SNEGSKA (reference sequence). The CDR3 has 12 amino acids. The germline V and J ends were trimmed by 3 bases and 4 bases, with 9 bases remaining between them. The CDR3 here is CSASRGSETQYF. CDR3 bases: TGCAGTGCTAGTCGGGGGTCAGAGACCCAGTACTTC.

CDR3 in DNA: TGTGCCAGCAGCGAAAATTACGGGAACACTGAAGCTTTCTTT. It codes for CASSENYGNTEAFF. V gene TRBV3-1 (or the pseudogene TRBV3-2) combines with J gene TRBJ1-1, with D uncertain. V lost 5 bases to trimming and J lost 1 base, with 11 bases between them. The CDR3 consists of 14 residues. The V gene's germline CDR1 is LGHDT and CDR2 YNNKEL (reference sequence).

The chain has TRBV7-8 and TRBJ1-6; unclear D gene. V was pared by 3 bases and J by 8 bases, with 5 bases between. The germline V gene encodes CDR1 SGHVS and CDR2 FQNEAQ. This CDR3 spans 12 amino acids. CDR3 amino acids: CASSFLDSPLHF. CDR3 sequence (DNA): TGTGCCAGCAGCTTCCTCGATTCACCCCTCCACTTT.

DNA for the CDR3: TGTGCCAGCAGTGTAGCGGCCCCCTCCTACAATGAGCAGTTCTTC. Amino acid sequence: CASSVAAPSYNEQFF. V and J are TRBV7-2 and TRBJ2-1, with D possibly being TRBD2 (6 bases). Germline-derived CDR1 and CDR2 are SGHTA and FQGNSA. V dropped 6 bases and J dropped 0 bases, with 12 bases sitting between them. The CDR3 spans 15 residues.

The CDR3 region is CASSGKSNQPQHF. CDR3 DNA: TGTGCCAGCTCAGGCAAGAGCAATCAGCCCCAGCATTTT. The chain carries TRBV18 and TRBJ1-5; D remains unclear. The V and J ends lost 5 bases and 1 base respectively, with 6 bases between them. The germline V gene encodes CDR1 KGHSH and CDR2 LQKENI. CDR3 length: 13 amino acids.

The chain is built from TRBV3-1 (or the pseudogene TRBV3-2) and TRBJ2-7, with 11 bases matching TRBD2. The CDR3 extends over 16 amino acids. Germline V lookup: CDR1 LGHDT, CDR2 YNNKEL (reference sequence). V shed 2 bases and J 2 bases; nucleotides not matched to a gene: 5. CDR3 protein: CASSQSQTSGTYEQYF. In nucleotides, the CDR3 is TGTGCCAGCAGCCAATCACAGACTAGCGGGACCTACGAGCAGTACTTC.

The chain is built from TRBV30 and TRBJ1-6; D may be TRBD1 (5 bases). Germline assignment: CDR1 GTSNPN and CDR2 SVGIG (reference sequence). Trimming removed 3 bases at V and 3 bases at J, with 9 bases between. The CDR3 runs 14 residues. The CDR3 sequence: CAWRTTGYNSPLHF. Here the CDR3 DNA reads TGTGCCTGGAGGACAACAGGCTATAATTCACCCCTCCACTTT.

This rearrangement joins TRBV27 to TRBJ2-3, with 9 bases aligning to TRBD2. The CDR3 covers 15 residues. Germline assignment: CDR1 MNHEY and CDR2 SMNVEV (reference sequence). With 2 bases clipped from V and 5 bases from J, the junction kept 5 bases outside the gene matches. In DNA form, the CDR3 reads TGTGCCAGCAGTTTAGCGGGAGGGCGAAGAGATACGCAGTATTTT. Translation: CASSLAGGRRDTQYF.

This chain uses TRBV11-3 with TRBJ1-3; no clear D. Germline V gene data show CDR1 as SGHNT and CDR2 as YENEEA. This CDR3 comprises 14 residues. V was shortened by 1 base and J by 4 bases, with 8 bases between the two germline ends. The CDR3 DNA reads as TGTGCCAGCAGCTTAGGGGAGAGAGGAAACACCATATATTTT. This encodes CASSLGERGNTIYF.

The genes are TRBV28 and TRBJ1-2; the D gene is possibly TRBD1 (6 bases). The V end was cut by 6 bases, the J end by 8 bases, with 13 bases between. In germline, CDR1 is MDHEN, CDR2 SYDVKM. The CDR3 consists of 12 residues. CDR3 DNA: TGTGCCAGCAGGCTGGACAGCTCCGGCTACACCTTC. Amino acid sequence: CASRLDSSGYTF.

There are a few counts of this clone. The CDR3 bases are TGCAGCGTGACCTTGGTACACAGGGCTGGGGCCAACGTCCTGACTTTC. This encodes CSVTLVHRAGANVLTF. The chain uses TRBV29-1 and TRBJ2-6; D may be TRBD1 (6 bases). This CDR3 has 16 residues. Looked up from germline, CDR1 is SQVTM and CDR2 is ANQGSEA. V lost 6 bases and J 2 bases, leaving 17 bases between the germline ends.

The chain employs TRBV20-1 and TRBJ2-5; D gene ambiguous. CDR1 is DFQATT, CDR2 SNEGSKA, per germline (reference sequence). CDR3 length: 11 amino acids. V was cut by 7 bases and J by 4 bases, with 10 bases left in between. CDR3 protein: CSVEAPETQYF. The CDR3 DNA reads TGCAGTGTCGAAGCCCCAGAGACCCAGTACTTC.

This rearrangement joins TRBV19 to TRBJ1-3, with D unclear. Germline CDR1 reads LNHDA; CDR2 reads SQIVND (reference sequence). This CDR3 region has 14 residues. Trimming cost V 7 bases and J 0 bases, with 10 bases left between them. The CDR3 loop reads CASTKQSSGNTIYF. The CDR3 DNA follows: TGTGCCAGTACCAAACAGAGCTCTGGAAACACCATATATTTT.

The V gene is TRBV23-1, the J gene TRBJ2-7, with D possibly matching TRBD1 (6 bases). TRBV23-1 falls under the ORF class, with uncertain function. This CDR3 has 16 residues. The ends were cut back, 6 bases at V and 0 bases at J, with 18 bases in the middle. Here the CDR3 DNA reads TGCGCCAGCAGGGGACATGTGAGGGCTATCTCCTACGAGCAGTACTTC. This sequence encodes CASRGHVRAISYEQYF.

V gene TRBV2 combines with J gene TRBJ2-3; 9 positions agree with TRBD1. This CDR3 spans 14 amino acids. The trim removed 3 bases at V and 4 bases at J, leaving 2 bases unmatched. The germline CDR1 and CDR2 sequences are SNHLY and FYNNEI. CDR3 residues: CASSDGTGSDTQYF. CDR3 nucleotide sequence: TGTGCCAGCAGTGACGGGACAGGGTCAGATACGCAGTATTTT.

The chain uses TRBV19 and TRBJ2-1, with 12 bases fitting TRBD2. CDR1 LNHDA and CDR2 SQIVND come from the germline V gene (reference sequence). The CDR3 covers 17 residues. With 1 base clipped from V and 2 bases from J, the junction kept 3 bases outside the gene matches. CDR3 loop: CASSIAGLAGPYNEQFF. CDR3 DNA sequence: TGTGCCAGTAGTATAGCGGGACTAGCGGGCCCCTACAATGAGCAGTTCTTC. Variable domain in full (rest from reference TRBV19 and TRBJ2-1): DGGITQSPKYLFRKEGQNVTLSCEQNLNHDAMYWYRQDPGQGLRLIYYSQIVNDFQKGDIAEGYSVSREKKESFPLTVTSAQKNPTAFYLCASSIAGLAGPYNEQFFGPGTRLTVL.

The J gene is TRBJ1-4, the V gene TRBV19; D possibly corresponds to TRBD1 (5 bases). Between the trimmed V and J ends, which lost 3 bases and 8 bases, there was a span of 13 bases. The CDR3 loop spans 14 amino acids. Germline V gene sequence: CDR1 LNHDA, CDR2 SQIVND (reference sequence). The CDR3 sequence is CASSIGTVGEKLFF. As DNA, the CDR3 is TGTGCCAGTAGTATTGGGACTGTCGGCGAAAAACTGTTTTTT.

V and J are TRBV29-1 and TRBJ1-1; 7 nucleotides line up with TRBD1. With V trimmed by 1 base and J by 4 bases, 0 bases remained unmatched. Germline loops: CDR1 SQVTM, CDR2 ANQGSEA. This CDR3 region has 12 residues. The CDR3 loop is CSVEGQGTEAFF. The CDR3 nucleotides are TGCAGCGTTGAAGGACAGGGCACTGAAGCTTTCTTT.

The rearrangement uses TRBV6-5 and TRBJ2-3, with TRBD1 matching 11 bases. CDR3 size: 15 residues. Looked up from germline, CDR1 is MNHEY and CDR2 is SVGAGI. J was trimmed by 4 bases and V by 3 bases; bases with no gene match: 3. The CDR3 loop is CASSYRTGGPDTQYF. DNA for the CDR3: TGTGCCAGCAGTTATAGGACAGGGGGCCCAGATACGCAGTATTTT.

CDR3 sequence: CALVNLSSYNEQFF. In DNA, the CDR3 is TGTGCCCTTGTGAACTTAAGCTCCTACAATGAGCAGTTCTTC. V usage is TRBV30 and J usage is TRBJ2-1; D is ambiguous. The CDR3 extends over 14 amino acids. Trimming took off 8 bases at V and 0 bases at J, with 14 bases between the two ends. Germline assignment: CDR1 GTSNPN and CDR2 SVGIG (reference sequence).

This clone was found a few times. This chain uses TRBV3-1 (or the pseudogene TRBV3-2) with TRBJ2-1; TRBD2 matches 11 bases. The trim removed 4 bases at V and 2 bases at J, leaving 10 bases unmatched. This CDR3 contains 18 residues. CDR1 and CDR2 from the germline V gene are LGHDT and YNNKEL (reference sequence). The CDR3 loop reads CASSRRGSGRAAYNEQFF. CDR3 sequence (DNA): TGTGCCAGCAGCCGAAGGGGTAGCGGGAGGGCGGCCTACAATGAGCAGTTCTTC.

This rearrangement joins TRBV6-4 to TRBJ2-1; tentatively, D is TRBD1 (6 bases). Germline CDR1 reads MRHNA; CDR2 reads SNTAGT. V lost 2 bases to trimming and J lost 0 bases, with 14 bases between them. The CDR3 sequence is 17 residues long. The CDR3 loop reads CASSDGYRANSYNEQFF. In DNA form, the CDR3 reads TGTGCCAGCAGTGACGGGTACAGGGCGAACTCCTACAATGAGCAGTTCTTC.

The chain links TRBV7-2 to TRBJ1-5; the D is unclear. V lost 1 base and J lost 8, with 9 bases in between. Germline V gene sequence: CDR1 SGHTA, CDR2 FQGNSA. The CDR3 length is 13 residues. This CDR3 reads CASSLDLVKPQHF. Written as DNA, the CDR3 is TGTGCCAGCAGCTTAGATTTAGTTAAGCCCCAGCATTTT.